One TCR beta chain is described in this entry. The data were taken from a study of shared clonotypes between healthy human individuals. This table comes from immunoSEQ multiplex PCR, and its TCRdb copy is limited to in-frame clones, with some not included. The sample has under 750,000 clones, over 60% seen once; the top ten hold more than 1.5%. This CDR3 spans 12 amino acids. The germline V and J ends were trimmed by 1 base and 3 bases, with 4 bases remaining between them. Germline V lookup: CDR1 PRHDT, CDR2 FYEKMQ (reference sequence). The sequenced sample was memory CD4+ T cells sorted from blood. Subset given: CD45RA-negative fraction. The rearrangement uses TRBV13 and TRBJ2-7; D gene ambiguous. The receptor was isolated from a woman aged 25 to 39 in good health. CDR3 bases: TGTGCCAGCAGCTTAGTACGCTACGAGCAGTACTTC. Protein sequence: CASSLVRYEQYF.